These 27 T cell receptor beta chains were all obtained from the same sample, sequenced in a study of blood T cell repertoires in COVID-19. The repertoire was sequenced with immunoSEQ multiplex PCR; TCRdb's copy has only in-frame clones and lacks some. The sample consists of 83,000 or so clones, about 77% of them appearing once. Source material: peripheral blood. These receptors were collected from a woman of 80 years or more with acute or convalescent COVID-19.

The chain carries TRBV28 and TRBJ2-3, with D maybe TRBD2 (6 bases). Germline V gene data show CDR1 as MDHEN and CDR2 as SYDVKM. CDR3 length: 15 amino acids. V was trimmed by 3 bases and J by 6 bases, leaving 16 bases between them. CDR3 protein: CASSLAGASGDTQYF. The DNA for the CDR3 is TGTGCCAGCAGTTTGGCCGGGGCGAGCGGGGATACGCAGTATTTT.

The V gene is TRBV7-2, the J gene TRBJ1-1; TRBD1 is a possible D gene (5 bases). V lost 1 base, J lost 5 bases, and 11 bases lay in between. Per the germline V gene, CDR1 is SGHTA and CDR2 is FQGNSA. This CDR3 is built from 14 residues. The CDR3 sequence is CASSLVGRETEAFF. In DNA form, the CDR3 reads TGTGCCAGCAGCTTAGTTGGCAGGGAAACTGAAGCTTTCTTT. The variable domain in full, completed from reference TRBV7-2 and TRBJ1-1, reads GAGVSQSPSNKVTEKGKDVELRCDPISGHTALYWYRQSLGQGLEFLIYFQGNSAPDKSGLPSDRFSAERTGGSVSTLTIQRTQQEDSAVYLCASSLVGRETEAFFGQGTRLTVV.

CDR3 residues: CASSPPGGETFYGYTF. CDR3 bases: TGTGCCAGCAGCCCCCCCGGAGGGGAGACCTTCTATGGCTACACCTTC. This chain joins TRBV7-2 and TRBJ1-2; the D gene is possibly TRBD1 (5 bases). Germline values: CDR1 SGHTA, CDR2 FQGNSA. Between the trimmed V and J ends, which lost 5 bases and 4 bases, there was a span of 20 bases. This CDR3 has 16 amino acids.

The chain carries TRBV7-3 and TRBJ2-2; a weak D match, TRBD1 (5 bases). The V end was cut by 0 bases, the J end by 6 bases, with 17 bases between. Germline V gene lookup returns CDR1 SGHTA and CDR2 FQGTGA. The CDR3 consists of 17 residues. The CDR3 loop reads CASSLTLGRQGAGELFF. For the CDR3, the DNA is TGTGCCAGCAGCTTAACCCTGGGGCGTCAAGGGGCCGGGGAGCTGTTTTTT.

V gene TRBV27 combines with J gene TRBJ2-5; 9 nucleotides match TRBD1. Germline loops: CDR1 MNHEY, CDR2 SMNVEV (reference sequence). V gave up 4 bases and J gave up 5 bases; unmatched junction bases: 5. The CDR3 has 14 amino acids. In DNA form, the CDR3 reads TGTGCCAGCAGTTGGGGACAGGGAGGTGAGACCCAGTACTTC. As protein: CASSWGQGGETQYF.

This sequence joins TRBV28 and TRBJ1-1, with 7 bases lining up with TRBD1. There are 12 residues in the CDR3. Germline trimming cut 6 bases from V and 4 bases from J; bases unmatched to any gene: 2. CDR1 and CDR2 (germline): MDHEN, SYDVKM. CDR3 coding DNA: TGTGCCAGCAGAGGGACAGTCACTGAAGCTTTCTTT. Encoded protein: CASRGTVTEAFF.

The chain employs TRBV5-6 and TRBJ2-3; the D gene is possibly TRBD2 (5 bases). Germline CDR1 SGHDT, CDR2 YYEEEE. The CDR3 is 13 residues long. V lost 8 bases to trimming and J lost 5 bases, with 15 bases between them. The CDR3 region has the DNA TGTGCCAGTACCAGGACTGGCCTAGATACGCAGTATTTT. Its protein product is CASTRTGLDTQYF.

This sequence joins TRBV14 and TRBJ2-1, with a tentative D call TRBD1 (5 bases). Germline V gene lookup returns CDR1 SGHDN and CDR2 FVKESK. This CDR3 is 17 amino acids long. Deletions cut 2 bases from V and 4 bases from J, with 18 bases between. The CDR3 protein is CASSQLGANILYNEQFF. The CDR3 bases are TGTGCCAGCAGCCAACTTGGGGCAAATATTCTATACAATGAGCAGTTCTTC.

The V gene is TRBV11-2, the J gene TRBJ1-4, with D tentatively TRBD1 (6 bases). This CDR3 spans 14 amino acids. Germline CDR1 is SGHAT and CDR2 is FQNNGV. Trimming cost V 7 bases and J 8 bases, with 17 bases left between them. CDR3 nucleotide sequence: TGTGCCAGCACGAACCGGGACAAGGGGGAAAAACTGTTTTTT. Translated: CASTNRDKGEKLFF.

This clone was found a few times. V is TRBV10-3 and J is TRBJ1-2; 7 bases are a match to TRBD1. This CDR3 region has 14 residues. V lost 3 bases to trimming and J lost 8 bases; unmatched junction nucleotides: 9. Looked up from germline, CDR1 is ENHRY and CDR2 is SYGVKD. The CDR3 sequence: CAISDPDRDRGYTF. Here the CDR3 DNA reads TGTGCCATCAGTGATCCTGACAGGGATCGAGGCTACACCTTC.

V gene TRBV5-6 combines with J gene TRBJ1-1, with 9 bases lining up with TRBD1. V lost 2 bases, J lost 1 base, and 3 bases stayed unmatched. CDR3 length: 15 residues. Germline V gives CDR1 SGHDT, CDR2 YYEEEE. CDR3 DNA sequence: TGTGCCAGCAGCTTCGGACAGGGGACGAACACTGAAGCTTTCTTT. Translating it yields CASSFGQGTNTEAFF.

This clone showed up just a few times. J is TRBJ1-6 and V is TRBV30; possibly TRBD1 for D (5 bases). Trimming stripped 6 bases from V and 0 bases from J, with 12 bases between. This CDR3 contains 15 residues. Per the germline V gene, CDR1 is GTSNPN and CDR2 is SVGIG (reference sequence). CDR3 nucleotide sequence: TGTGCCTGTCCAACCCAGGGCTCCTATAATTCACCCCTCCACTTT. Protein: CACPTQGSYNSPLHF.

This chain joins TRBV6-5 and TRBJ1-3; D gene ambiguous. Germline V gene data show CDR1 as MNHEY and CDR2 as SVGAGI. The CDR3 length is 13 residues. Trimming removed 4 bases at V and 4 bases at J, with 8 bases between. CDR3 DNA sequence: TGTGCCAGCAGTTTACCACAGGGAAACACCATATATTTT. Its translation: CASSLPQGNTIYF.

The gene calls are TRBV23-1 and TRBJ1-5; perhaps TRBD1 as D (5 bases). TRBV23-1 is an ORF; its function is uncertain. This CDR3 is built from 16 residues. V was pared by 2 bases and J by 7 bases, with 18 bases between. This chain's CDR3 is CASSQRGRGADQPQHF. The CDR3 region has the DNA TGCGCCAGCAGTCAAAGGGGTAGGGGCGCCGACCAGCCCCAGCATTTT.

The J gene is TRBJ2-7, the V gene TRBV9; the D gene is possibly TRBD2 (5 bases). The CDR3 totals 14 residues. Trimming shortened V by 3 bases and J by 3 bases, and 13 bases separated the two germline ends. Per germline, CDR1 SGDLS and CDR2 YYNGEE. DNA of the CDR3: TGTGCCAGCAGCGCCCGGGATCCAAGCTACGAGCAGTACTTC. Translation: CASSARDPSYEQYF.

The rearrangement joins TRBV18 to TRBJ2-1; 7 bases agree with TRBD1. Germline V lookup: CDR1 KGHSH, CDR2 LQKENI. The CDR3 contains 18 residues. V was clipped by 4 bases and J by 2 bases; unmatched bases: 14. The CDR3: CASSLFSPDRATYNEQFF. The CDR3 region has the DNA TGTGCCAGCTCACTTTTCAGCCCCGACAGGGCAACCTACAATGAGCAGTTCTTC.

This CDR3 reads CASRLFGSGNTIYF. Written as DNA, the CDR3 is TGTGCCAGCAGACTCTTTGGCTCTGGAAACACCATATATTTT. The chain joins TRBV13 to TRBJ1-3; D not resolved. Germline values: CDR1 PRHDT, CDR2 FYEKMQ (reference sequence). V was cut by 6 bases and J by 0 bases, with 9 bases left in between. The CDR3 contains 14 residues.

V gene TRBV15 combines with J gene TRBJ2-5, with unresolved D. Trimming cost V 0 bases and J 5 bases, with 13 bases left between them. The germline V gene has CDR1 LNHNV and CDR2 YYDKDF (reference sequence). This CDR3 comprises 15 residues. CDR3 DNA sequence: TGTGCCACCAGCAGAGAAAGTTGGAGAGCGGAGACCCAGTACTTC. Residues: CATSRESWRAETQYF.

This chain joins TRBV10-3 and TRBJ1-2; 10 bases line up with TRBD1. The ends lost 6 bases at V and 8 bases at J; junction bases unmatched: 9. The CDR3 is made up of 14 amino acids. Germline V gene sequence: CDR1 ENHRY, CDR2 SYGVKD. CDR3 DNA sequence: TGTGCCATCAGCGAGACAGGGGGCGCAGGCGGCTACACCTTC. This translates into CAISETGGAGGYTF.

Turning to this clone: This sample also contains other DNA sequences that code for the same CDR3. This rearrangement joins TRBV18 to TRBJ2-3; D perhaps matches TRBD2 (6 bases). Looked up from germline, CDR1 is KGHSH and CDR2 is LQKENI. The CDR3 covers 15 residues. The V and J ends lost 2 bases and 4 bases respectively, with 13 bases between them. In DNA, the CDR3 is TGTGCCAGCTCACCAGGCACGGGGGTCGCAGATACGCAGTATTTT. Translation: CASSPGTGVADTQYF. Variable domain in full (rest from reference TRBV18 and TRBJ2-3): NAGVMQNPRHLVRRRGQEARLRCSPMKGHSHVYWYRQLPEEGLKFMVYLQKENIIDESGMPKERFSAEFPKEGPSILRIQQVVRGDSAAYFCASSPGTGVADTQYFGPGTRLTVL.

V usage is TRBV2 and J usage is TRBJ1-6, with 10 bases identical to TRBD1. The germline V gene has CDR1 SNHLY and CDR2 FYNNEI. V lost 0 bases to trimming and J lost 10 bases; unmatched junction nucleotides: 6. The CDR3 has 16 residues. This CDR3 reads CASSEAPMGQGSPLHF. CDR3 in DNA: TGTGCCAGCAGTGAAGCGCCTATGGGACAGGGGTCACCCCTCCACTTT.

In DNA, the CDR3 is TGTGCCAGCGTTAGAAACACAGATACGCAGTATTTT. This gives the protein CASVRNTDTQYF. The J gene is TRBJ2-3, the V gene TRBV6-5; D not certain. There are 12 residues in the CDR3. V was clipped by 8 bases and J by 2 bases, with 8 bases between them. Germline V gene lookup returns CDR1 MNHEY and CDR2 SVGAGI.

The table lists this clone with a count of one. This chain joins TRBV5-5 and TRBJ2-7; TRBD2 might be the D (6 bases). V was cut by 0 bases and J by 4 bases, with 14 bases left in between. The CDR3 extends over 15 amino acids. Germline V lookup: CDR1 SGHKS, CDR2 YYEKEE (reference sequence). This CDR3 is CASSLGWSGEYEQYF. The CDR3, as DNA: TGTGCCAGCAGCTTGGGATGGTCGGGAGAGTACGAGCAGTACTTC.

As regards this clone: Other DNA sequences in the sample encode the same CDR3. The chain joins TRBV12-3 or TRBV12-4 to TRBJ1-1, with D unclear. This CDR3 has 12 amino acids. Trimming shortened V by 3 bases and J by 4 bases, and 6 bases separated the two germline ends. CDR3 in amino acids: CASSFSGTEAFF. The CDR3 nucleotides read TGTGCCAGCAGTTTCTCAGGCACTGAAGCTTTCTTT.

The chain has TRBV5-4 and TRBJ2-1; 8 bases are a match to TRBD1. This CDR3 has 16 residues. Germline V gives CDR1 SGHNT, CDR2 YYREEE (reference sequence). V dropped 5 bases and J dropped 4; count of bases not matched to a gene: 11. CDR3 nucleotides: TGTGCCAGCAGTTTCATAGACAGGGGCACTTACAATGAGCAGTTCTTC. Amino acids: CASSFIDRGTYNEQFF.

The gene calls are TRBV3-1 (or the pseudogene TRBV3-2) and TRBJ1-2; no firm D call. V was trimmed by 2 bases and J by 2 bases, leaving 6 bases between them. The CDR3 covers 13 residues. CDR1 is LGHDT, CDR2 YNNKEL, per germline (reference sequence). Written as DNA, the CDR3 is TGTGCCAGCAGCCAATCCCTCAACTATGGCTACACCTTC. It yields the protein CASSQSLNYGYTF.

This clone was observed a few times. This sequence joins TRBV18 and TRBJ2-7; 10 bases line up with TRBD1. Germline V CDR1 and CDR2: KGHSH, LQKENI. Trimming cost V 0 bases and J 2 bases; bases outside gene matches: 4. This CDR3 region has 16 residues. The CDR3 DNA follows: TGTGCCAGCTCACCACCGACCGGGACAGGGGCCTACGAGCAGTACTTC. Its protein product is CASSPPTGTGAYEQYF.